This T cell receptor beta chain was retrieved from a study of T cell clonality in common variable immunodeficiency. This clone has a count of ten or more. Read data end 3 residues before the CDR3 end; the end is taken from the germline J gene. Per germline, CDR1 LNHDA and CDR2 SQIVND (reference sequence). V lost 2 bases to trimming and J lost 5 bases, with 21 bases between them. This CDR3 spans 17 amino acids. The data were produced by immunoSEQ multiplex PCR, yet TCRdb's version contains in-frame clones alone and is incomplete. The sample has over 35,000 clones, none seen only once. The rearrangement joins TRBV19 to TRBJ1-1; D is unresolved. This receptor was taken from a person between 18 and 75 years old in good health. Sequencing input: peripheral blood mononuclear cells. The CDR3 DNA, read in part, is TGTGCCAGTAGTATACTCGCGGGGAGAGTGGATAGGACTGAA. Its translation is CASSILAGRVDRTE. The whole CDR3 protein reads CASSILAGRVDRTEAFF.